One sample yielded the 9 T cell receptor beta chains listed below, sequenced in a study of cytomegalovirus exposure and HLA in healthy donors. The PCR employed 60 Vbeta primers together with 13 Jbeta primers. Some clones are missing from TCRdb's copy, which holds only in-frame ones; the method was immunoSEQ multiplex PCR. The sample shows some 120,000 clones, over 15% of them seen only once. The sample was PBMCs. These receptors were obtained from a woman between 18 and 29 years old in good health and CMV-seronegative.

The chain uses TRBV5-5 and TRBJ2-5; 7 positions match TRBD1. J lost 5 bases, V lost 4 bases, and 8 bases had no gene match. This CDR3 has 14 residues. Looked up from germline, CDR1 is SGHKS and CDR2 is YYEKEE (reference sequence). The CDR3, as DNA: TGTGCCAGCAGCGACGGTGACAGGGTGGAGACCCAGTACTTC. This encodes CASSDGDRVETQYF.

A few counts support this clone. The rearrangement uses TRBV7-9 and TRBJ1-6; 7 nucleotides agree with TRBD1. Looked up from germline, CDR1 is SEHNR and CDR2 is FQNEAQ (reference sequence). Unmatched junction bases numbered 6, after V lost 4 bases and J lost 0 bases. This CDR3 contains 17 residues. The CDR3 DNA sequence: TGTGCCAGCAGCTCTACAGGGGCTAGCTCCTATAATTCACCCCTCCACTTT. This codes for CASSSTGASSYNSPLHF.

This clone was detected only a few times. The gene calls are TRBV15 and TRBJ2-7, with D maybe TRBD1 (6 bases). The CDR3 runs to 16 residues. The V end lost 5 bases, the J end lost 2 bases, and 19 bases lay between the germline ends. Germline V CDR1 and CDR2: LNHNV, YYDKDF (reference sequence). The CDR3, as DNA: TGTGCCACCAGCTCATTTTCAGGGGCCAGCGCCTACGAGCAGTACTTC. Encoded protein: CATSSFSGASAYEQYF. Based on the CDR3 plus reference TRBV15 and TRBJ2-7, the full variable domain is DAMVIQNPRYQVTQFGKPVTLSCSQTLNHNVMYWYQQKSSQAPKLLFHYYDKDFNNEADTPDNFQSRRPNTSFCFLDIRSPGLGDTAMYLCATSSFSGASAYEQYFGPGTRLTVT.

A few counts support this clone. The J gene is TRBJ2-7, the V gene TRBV5-4; the D gene is possibly TRBD1 (5 bases). Germline V gives CDR1 SGHNT, CDR2 YYREEE (reference sequence). The CDR3 consists of 14 residues. Trimming stripped 4 bases from V and 4 bases from J, with 15 bases between. CDR3 sequence: CASSLLGQGYEQYF. In nucleotides, the CDR3 is TGTGCCAGCAGCCTACTGGGGCAGGGTTACGAGCAGTACTTC. The full variable domain, rest sourced from reference TRBV5-4 and TRBJ2-7, is ETGVTQSPTHLIKTRGQQVTLRCSSQSGHNTVSWYQQALGQGPQFIFQYYREEENGRGNFPPRFSGLQFPNYSSELNVNALELDDSALYLCASSLLGQGYEQYFGPGTRLTVT.

This clone was seen a handful of times. The chain joins TRBV29-1 to TRBJ1-1; D uncertain. This CDR3 is 13 amino acids long. Germline CDR1 SQVTM, CDR2 ANQGSEA. V was shortened by 3 bases and J by 1 base, with 9 bases between the two germline ends. The CDR3 region has the DNA TGCAGCGTTGACCGGGGAAGGAACACTGAAGCTTTCTTT. This codes for CSVDRGRNTEAFF.

The chain employs TRBV29-1 and TRBJ2-7, with 11 nucleotides matching TRBD1. V shed 6 bases, J shed 3 bases, and the junction held 7 bases outside the gene matches. This CDR3 spans 14 amino acids. In germline, CDR1 is SQVTM, CDR2 ANQGSEA. The CDR3 here is CSVQTGTGGYEQYF. CDR3 nucleotide sequence: TGCAGCGTGCAAACCGGGACAGGGGGCTACGAGCAGTACTTC.

The chain has TRBV27 and TRBJ2-7; 10 nucleotides match TRBD1. The CDR3 loop spans 14 amino acids. Germline V gives CDR1 MNHEY, CDR2 SMNVEV (reference sequence). J was trimmed by 4 bases and V by 4 bases; bases with no gene match: 4. The DNA for the CDR3 is TGTGCCAGCAGTTCGACAGGGGGCGGGTACGAGCAGTACGTC. It specifies CASSSTGGGYEQYV.

The V gene is TRBV7-2, the J gene TRBJ2-5; D may be TRBD1 (6 bases). With 5 bases removed from V and 5 bases from J, the gap between germline ends came to 18 bases. In germline, CDR1 is SGHTA, CDR2 FQGNSA. The CDR3 is 15 amino acids. The CDR3 loop reads CASSEGSSGVETQYF. DNA of the CDR3: TGTGCCAGCAGCGAAGGGTCCTCAGGGGTGGAGACCCAGTACTTC. Based on the CDR3 plus reference TRBV7-2 and TRBJ2-5, the full variable domain is GAGVSQSPSNKVTEKGKDVELRCDPISGHTALYWYRQSLGQGLEFLIYFQGNSAPDKSGLPSDRFSAERTGGSVSTLTIQRTQQEDSAVYLCASSEGSSGVETQYFGPGTRLLVL.

The rearrangement uses TRBV19 and TRBJ1-3, with TRBD1 matching over 8 bases. CDR1 and CDR2 from the germline V gene are LNHDA and SQIVND (reference sequence). The CDR3 length is 13 residues. V lost 7 bases to trimming and J lost 7 bases; unmatched junction nucleotides: 6. The CDR3 DNA reads as TGTGCCAGTACCAGACAGGGGCTGAACACCATATATTTT. Translated, it gives CASTRQGLNTIYF. Full variable domain (missing parts from reference TRBV19 and TRBJ1-3): DGGITQSPKYLFRKEGQNVTLSCEQNLNHDAMYWYRQDPGQGLRLIYYSQIVNDFQKGDIAEGYSVSREKKESFPLTVTSAQKNPTAFYLCASTRQGLNTIYFGEGSWLTVV.